These 6 T cell receptor beta chains share one sample of origin, sequenced in a study of cytomegalovirus exposure and HLA in healthy donors. Amplification used 60 Vbeta primers and 13 Jbeta primers. Sequencing used immunoSEQ multiplex PCR; TCRdb keeps in-frame clones, though not all of them. This table has about 160,000 clones, around 79% appearing once. Sequenced input: PBMCs. These receptors all come from a human donor in good health.

The J gene is TRBJ2-7, the V gene TRBV7-2; the match to TRBD1 covers 9 bases. Germline V gene data show CDR1 as SGHTA and CDR2 as FQGNSA. The CDR3 sequence is 14 residues long. With 5 bases clipped from V and 6 bases from J, the junction kept 8 bases outside the gene matches. The CDR3 protein is CASSTGTGFSEQYF. The CDR3 bases are TGTGCCAGCAGCACCGGGACAGGGTTTAGCGAGCAGTACTTC.

The chain links TRBV4-1 to TRBJ1-1; 11 bases map to TRBD1. Germline lookup yields CDR1 MGHRA and CDR2 YSYEKL. V dropped 1 base and J dropped 10; count of bases not matched to a gene: 5. This CDR3 comprises 14 residues. The CDR3 region is CASSQALDRGPAFF. The CDR3 nucleotides are TGCGCCAGCAGCCAAGCCCTGGACAGGGGGCCAGCTTTCTTT.

J is TRBJ2-3 and V is TRBV5-4; D is undetermined. The germline V and J ends were trimmed by 5 bases and 1 base, with 8 bases remaining between them. From germline, CDR1 is SGHNT and CDR2 YYREEE (reference sequence). The CDR3 has 13 residues. The CDR3 DNA is TGTGCCAGCAGGGCCGTGGGCACAGATACGCAGTATTTT. Protein: CASRAVGTDTQYF.

The chain couples TRBV30 to TRBJ1-6; 7 bases line up with TRBD1. Germline CDR1 is GTSNPN and CDR2 is SVGIG (reference sequence). This CDR3 comprises 14 residues. V shed 2 bases and J 8 bases; nucleotides not matched to a gene: 6. As DNA, the CDR3 is TGTGCCTGGAGTCTCGGGCAGGGGGATTCACCCCTCCACTTT. Protein sequence: CAWSLGQGDSPLHF.

The chain carries TRBV28 and TRBJ2-5; 7 bases are shared with TRBD1. The CDR3 sequence is 15 residues long. Losses at the gene ends were 4 bases for V and 3 bases for J; bases not matched to a gene: 8. CDR1 is MDHEN and CDR2 is SYDVKM in the germline V gene. CDR3 bases: TGTGCCAGCAGTTCCGTACAGGGGCGCGAAGAGACCCAGTACTTC. Protein product: CASSSVQGREETQYF.

The chain uses TRBV29-1 and TRBJ1-2; the match to TRBD1 covers 12 bases. The CDR3 extends over 14 amino acids. V lost 6 bases to trimming and J lost 2 bases; unmatched junction nucleotides: 4. Germline lookup yields CDR1 SQVTM and CDR2 ANQGSEA. The CDR3 spells CSVTGTGGNYGYTF. CDR3 DNA sequence: TGCAGCGTGACCGGGACAGGGGGCAACTATGGCTACACCTTC.